This T cell receptor (beta chain) was identified in a study of T cell responses to AZD1222 COVID-19 vaccine. Study-level findings and limits: The sample set comprised mostly white British donors with more females, and clonal diversity was possibly underestimated.

The repertoire was sequenced with immunoSEQ multiplex PCR; TCRdb's copy has only in-frame clones and lacks some. Of some 150,000 clones in the sample, 70% to 90% are singletons; the top ten hold about 14%. The V end lost 10 bases, the J end lost 5 bases, and 8 bases lay between the germline ends. This CDR3 has 10 residues. Per the germline V gene, CDR1 is SGDLS and CDR2 is YYNGEE. Points on this clone: The antigen remains unidentified.

The receptor was isolated from an adult in good health. The sample here was peripheral blood, taken on day 0 of AZD1222 vaccination. This chain uses TRBV9 with TRBJ2-3; the D is unclear. The CDR3 bases are TGTGCCCTCGGAAAAGATACGCAGTATTTT. Translating it yields CALGKDTQYF. The full variable domain, its missing parts supplied by reference TRBV9 and TRBJ2-3, is DSGVTQTPKHLITATGQRVTLRCSPRSGDLSVYWYQQSLDQGLQFLIQYYNGEERAKGNILERFSAQQFPDLHSELNLSSLELGDSALYFCALGKDTQYFGPGTRLTVL.